The 16 T cell receptor beta chains given below trace back to one sample, sequenced in a study of CD8 T cells in Susac syndrome. Random hexamers were used to reverse transcribe an amount of roughly 0.5 to 1 ug RNA. TCRdb passed the immunoSEQ multiplex PCR reads through MiXCR, listing each CDR3 protein once. Here the sample spans under 200,000 distinct CDR3 sequences, roughly 96% being singletons. The specimen sequenced was CD8+ T cells from PBMCs. The receptors derive from a human donor with multiple sclerosis.

The J gene is TRBJ1-2, the V gene TRBV9, with D tentatively TRBD1 (6 bases). The CDR3 is made up of 15 amino acids. Trimming stripped 3 bases from V and 1 base from J, with 13 bases between. From germline, CDR1 is SGDLS and CDR2 YYNGEE. CDR3 amino acids: CASSDAGALNYGYTF. CDR3 nucleotide sequence: TGTGCCAGCAGCGACGCAGGGGCCCTTAACTATGGCTACACCTTC.

The genes are TRBV3-1 and TRBJ1-2; 7 bases align to TRBD1. Trimming cost V 4 bases and J 3 bases; bases outside gene matches: 11. The CDR3 has 16 residues. The germline V gene encodes CDR1 LGHDT and CDR2 YNNKEL (reference sequence). The CDR3 protein is CASSPTVLGQDYGYTF. CDR3 coding DNA: TGTGCCAGCAGCCCCACGGTGTTAGGACAGGACTATGGCTACACCTTC.

The chain joins TRBV29-1 to TRBJ1-3, with D tentatively TRBD1 (5 bases). Per germline, CDR1 SQVTM and CDR2 ANQGSEA. The CDR3 is 14 residues long. Trimming pared 6 bases from V and 7 bases from J, leaving 19 bases between. The DNA for the CDR3 is TGCAGCGTGGGACGGTTAGGACCCGAGAACACCATATATTTT. Encoded protein: CSVGRLGPENTIYF.

The chain recombines TRBV14 with TRBJ2-3; 9 bases line up with TRBD2. Trimming removed 1 base from V and 4 bases from J; junction bases left unmatched: 12. This CDR3 is 18 amino acids long. The germline V gene encodes CDR1 SGHDN and CDR2 FVKESK. CDR3 in amino acids: CASSQVGSGGGAADTQYF. Here the CDR3 DNA reads TGTGCCAGCAGCCAAGTTGGTTCGGGCGGGGGGGCCGCAGATACGCAGTATTTT.

The rearrangement uses TRBV28 and TRBJ2-4; TRBD2 might be the D (6 bases). The CDR3 length is 15 residues. Trimming shortened V by 6 bases and J by 9 bases, and 21 bases separated the two germline ends. Germline V gene sequence: CDR1 MDHEN, CDR2 SYDVKM. CDR3 sequence: CASRPDSAGLGIQYF. CDR3 sequence (DNA): TGTGCCAGCAGACCCGACTCAGCGGGCCTCGGCATTCAGTACTTC. Together with reference TRBV28 and TRBJ2-4, the CDR3 gives the full variable domain: DVKVTQSSRYLVKRTGEKVFLECVQDMDHENMFWYRQDPGLGLRLIYFSYDVKMKEKGDIPEGYSVSREKKERFSLILESASTNQTSMYLCASRPDSAGLGIQYFGAGTRLSVL.

This clonotype was counted a single time. This rearrangement joins TRBV3-1 to TRBJ2-3, with TRBD2 identical over 9 bases. Germline CDR1 and CDR2: LGHDT and YNNKEL (reference sequence). This CDR3 has 15 amino acids. After removal of 4 bases from V and 4 bases from J, the junction contained 6 bases not matched to a gene. In DNA form, the CDR3 reads TGTGCCAGCAGCCGACTAGCGGTTGGGGCAGATACGCAGTATTTT. It is translated as CASSRLAVGADTQYF.

The chain carries TRBV4-1 and TRBJ2-7; D possibly uses TRBD1 or TRBD2 (5 bases each). V was cut by 3 bases and J by 1 base, with 13 bases left in between. The germline gives CDR1 MGHRA, CDR2 YSYEKL. The CDR3 runs 15 residues. The CDR3 here is CASSQYRDGSYEQYF. The CDR3 region has the DNA TGCGCCAGCAGCCAGTACCGGGACGGATCCTACGAGCAGTACTTC.

This chain uses TRBV27 with TRBJ1-5; the D is unclear. The CDR3 covers 14 residues. The ends were cut back, 1 base at V and 3 bases at J, with 7 bases in the middle. Germline CDR1 is MNHEY and CDR2 is SMNVEV (reference sequence). CDR3 in amino acids: CASSLLRDNQPQHF. The CDR3 region has the DNA TGTGCCAGCAGTTTATTGAGGGACAATCAGCCCCAGCATTTT.

The rearrangement joins TRBV4-1 to TRBJ2-7; D possibly corresponds to TRBD1 (5 bases). Germline CDR1 reads MGHRA; CDR2 reads YSYEKL. The CDR3 length is 12 residues. The V end was cut by 0 bases, the J end by 8 bases, with 8 bases between. The CDR3 protein is CASSQEEDKQYF. The CDR3 bases are TGCGCCAGCAGCCAAGAAGAGGACAAGCAGTACTTC.

The CDR3: CASSAGAGELFF. CDR3 in DNA: TGTGCCAGCAGCGCCGGTGCTGGGGAGCTGTTTTTT. The chain uses TRBV9 and TRBJ2-2; D ambiguous. Germline V gene data show CDR1 as SGDLS and CDR2 as YYNGEE. This CDR3 has 12 residues. V was shortened by 3 bases and J by 8 bases, with 8 bases between the two germline ends.

The chain has TRBV12-3 or TRBV12-4 and TRBJ2-7; D is perhaps TRBD2 (5 bases). This CDR3 comprises 11 residues. V lost 5 bases and J 9 bases, leaving 11 bases between the germline ends. DNA of the CDR3: TGTGCCAGCAGTAACGGAGGAGTGCAGTACTTC. Protein product: CASSNGGVQYF.

The chain has TRBV6-6 and TRBJ2-1; the match to TRBD1 covers 9 bases. Germline V gene data show CDR1 as MNHNY and CDR2 as SVGAGI (reference sequence). This CDR3 region has 14 residues. The V and J ends lost 6 bases and 7 bases, in that order; junction bases with no gene match: 7. The CDR3 nucleotides read TGTGCCAGCAGAAACGGGACAGGGCGAAATGAGCAGTTCTTC. It specifies CASRNGTGRNEQFF.

V usage is TRBV7-9 and J usage is TRBJ2-6; D could derive from TRBD1 or TRBD2 (7 bases each). This CDR3 has 16 amino acids. Trimming stripped 11 bases from V and 0 bases from J, with 17 bases between. CDR1 is SEHNR and CDR2 is FQNEAQ in the germline V gene (reference sequence). The CDR3 bases are TGTGCCTCAGGGGGGGACCTAACCTCTGGGGCCAACGTCCTGACTTTC. It translates to CASGGDLTSGANVLTF.

CDR3 sequence reads: CSVDEGGFYGYTF. Written as DNA, the CDR3 is TGCAGCGTTGACGAGGGAGGGTTCTATGGCTACACCTTC. The chain is built from TRBV29-1 and TRBJ1-2; D is unclear. Trimming took off 3 bases at V and 4 bases at J, with 12 bases between the two ends. This CDR3 region has 13 residues. In germline, CDR1 is SQVTM, CDR2 ANQGSEA.

The chain uses TRBV19 and TRBJ2-5; D ambiguous. This CDR3 is built from 10 residues. CDR1 is LNHDA and CDR2 is SQIVND in the germline V gene (reference sequence). V lost 5 bases to trimming and J lost 7 bases, with 5 bases between them. The CDR3 region is CASSGRTQYF. The CDR3 DNA is TGTGCCAGTAGTGGAAGGACCCAGTACTTC.

CDR3 in DNA: TGCAGTGCTAGAGTTGGGAGGGGGGAAGAGACCCAGTACTTC. Amino acids: CSARVGRGEETQYF. V usage is TRBV20-1 and J usage is TRBJ2-5; perhaps TRBD2 as D (7 bases). The CDR3 sequence is 14 residues long. Trimming left V 1 base short and J 3 bases short, with 12 bases between. Germline V gives CDR1 DFQATT, CDR2 SNEGSKA (reference sequence).